This T cell receptor (beta chain) was documented in a study of human T cells and chemical hapten exposure. Study-level points and caveats: Sensitizing with DPC caused no change in TCRs above 1 in 1000 frequency.

Worth noting for this clonotype: Its specificity is unknown.

Individual cDNA molecules in this library carried unique molecular identifiers. One entry per CDR3 protein, called by TCRdb with MiXCR from the RACE reads. The data contain over 100,000 distinct CDR3 sequences, approximately 9% of them singletons. Time point meaning: healthy volunteer bleed at 2 weeks. The template was total RNA from unfractionated whole blood. The germline V gene has CDR1 DFQATT and CDR2 SNEGSKA (reference sequence). The CDR3 covers 15 residues. The junction had 6 bases not matched to a gene; V was cut back by 0 bases and J by 4 bases. The chain recombines TRBV20-1 with TRBJ2-3, with TRBD1 identical over 8 bases. This TCR was recovered from a male donor in good health. Some clones in this sample may be carry-over from other donors' samples. The sequenced sample was whole blood. In DNA, the CDR3 is TGCAGTGCTAGAGAACCCAGGGGGCGAGCAGATACGCAGTATTTT. It is translated as CSAREPRGRADTQYF.